One and the same sample provided the 15 T cell receptor beta chains below, sequenced in a study of cytomegalovirus exposure and HLA in healthy donors. The assay was immunoSEQ multiplex PCR, and TCRdb's table has in-frame clones only and misses some. This sample has about 240,000 clones, with around 88% found just once. Sequenced material: PBMCs. Every receptor here comes from a woman aged 25 to 39 in good health and CMV-seropositive.

The CDR3 DNA reads as TGTGCCAGTAGTACCGGGACAGACGACCACACTGAGCAGTTCTTC. As protein: CASSTGTDDHTEQFF. The rearrangement joins TRBV19 to TRBJ2-1; 7 nucleotides match TRBD1. Germline CDR1 and CDR2: LNHDA and SQIVND (reference sequence). This CDR3 has 15 residues. The V segment lost 4 bases and the J segment 9 bases; nucleotides outside the gene matches: 12.

CDR3 coding DNA: TGCGCCAGCAGCTTGGCCGGGGGGGCAACGCAGCCCCAGCATTTT. Translated: CASSLAGGATQPQHF. The genes are TRBV5-1 and TRBJ1-5; TRBD1 is a possible D gene (6 bases). Per germline, CDR1 SGHRS and CDR2 YFSETQ. The CDR3 loop spans 15 amino acids. Trimming shortened V by 0 bases and J by 7 bases, and 14 bases separated the two germline ends.

J is TRBJ1-1 and V is TRBV4-1, with 10 bases matching TRBD1. CDR3 size: 18 residues. J was trimmed by 4 bases and V by 1 base; bases with no gene match: 12. Per the germline V gene, CDR1 is MGHRA and CDR2 is YSYEKL. CDR3 nucleotide sequence: TGCGCCAGCAGCCAAGCGGCCGGGACAGGGGCGTTTGTCACTGAAGCTTTCTTT. Its protein product is CASSQAAGTGAFVTEAFF.

V is TRBV15 and J is TRBJ1-1, with D uncertain. Germline V gene sequence: CDR1 LNHNV, CDR2 YYDKDF (reference sequence). This CDR3 is built from 13 residues. Deletions cut 3 bases from V and 4 bases from J, with 9 bases between. The CDR3 nucleotides read TGTGCCACCAGCAGTATCACGGGCACTGAAGCTTTCTTT. This translates into CATSSITGTEAFF.

The genes are TRBV19 and TRBJ2-5; possibly TRBD1 for D (6 bases). V gave up 4 bases and J gave up 0 bases, with 12 bases separating them. The CDR3 totals 15 residues. Germline V gives CDR1 LNHDA, CDR2 SQIVND (reference sequence). For the CDR3, the DNA is TGTGCCAGTAGTAGCCGCTGGACAGACCAAGAGACCCAGTACTTC. Protein product: CASSSRWTDQETQYF.

This clone has a handful of counts. The chain combines TRBV28 with TRBJ2-7, with a possible D match to TRBD2 (6 bases). In germline, CDR1 is MDHEN, CDR2 SYDVKM. The CDR3 sequence is 15 residues long. V lost 1 base and J 2 bases, leaving 12 bases between the germline ends. CDR3 loop: CASSLFASEPYEQYF. The DNA for the CDR3 is TGTGCCAGCAGTTTATTCGCTAGCGAACCCTACGAGCAGTACTTC.

The rearrangement links TRBV6-1 to TRBJ2-7, with D tentatively TRBD2 (5 bases). Trimming shortened V by 6 bases and J by 2 bases, and 11 bases separated the two germline ends. The CDR3 spans 13 residues. Germline V gene lookup returns CDR1 MNHNS and CDR2 SASEGT. The CDR3 bases are TGTGCCAGCAGCGGGATACATACCTACGAGCAGTACTTC. Translating it yields CASSGIHTYEQYF.

The chain links TRBV2 to TRBJ2-7; D may be TRBD2 (5 bases). From germline, CDR1 is SNHLY and CDR2 FYNNEI. Trimming took off 7 bases at V and 4 bases at J, with 11 bases between the two ends. There are 12 residues in the CDR3. DNA of the CDR3: TGTGCCAGCATACCGGGAAGTTACGAGCAGTACTTC. This encodes CASIPGSYEQYF.

Here the CDR3 DNA reads TGCGCCAGCAGCCTCAAGACAGGGAAGGGAAACACCATATATTTT. Translating it yields CASSLKTGKGNTIYF. The chain uses TRBV4-1 and TRBJ1-3, with 7 positions matching TRBD1. The CDR3 contains 15 residues. In germline, CDR1 is MGHRA, CDR2 YSYEKL. V was clipped by 4 bases and J by 4 bases; unmatched bases: 7.

J is TRBJ2-7 and V is TRBV5-6; D possibly corresponds to TRBD2 (5 bases). CDR1 and CDR2 (germline): SGHDT, YYEEEE. V was clipped by 2 bases and J by 1 base, with 10 bases between them. CDR3 size: 14 residues. The CDR3 protein is CASSLREGSYEQYF. The CDR3 DNA is TGTGCCAGCAGCTTACGTGAGGGTTCCTACGAGCAGTACTTC.

CDR3 coding DNA: TGTGCCAGCTCACCGGGATCGGGAGGGGCGCTGAACTATGGCTACACCTTC. Protein sequence: CASSPGSGGALNYGYTF. The chain employs TRBV18 and TRBJ1-2; a possible D gene is TRBD1 (5 bases). The germline V gene encodes CDR1 KGHSH and CDR2 LQKENI. Between the trimmed V and J ends, which lost 3 bases and 2 bases, there was a span of 19 bases. The CDR3 loop spans 17 amino acids. Full variable domain (outside the CDR3, taken from reference TRBV18 and TRBJ1-2): NAGVMQNPRHLVRRRGQEARLRCSPMKGHSHVYWYRQLPEEGLKFMVYLQKENIIDESGMPKERFSAEFPKEGPSILRIQQVVRGDSAAYFCASSPGSGGALNYGYTFGSGTRLTVV.

This clone has just one count. CDR3 nucleotides: TGCAGCGTATTAGGGGCTCTGACTGCCTACGAGCAGTACTTC. Protein: CSVLGALTAYEQYF. This chain uses TRBV29-1 with TRBJ2-7, with a weak D call TRBD1 (5 bases). This CDR3 is 14 amino acids long. Germline lookup yields CDR1 SQVTM and CDR2 ANQGSEA. The V and J ends lost 6 bases and 2 bases respectively, with 17 bases between them.

In its sample, this clone was seen once. The CDR3 DNA follows: TGCGCCAGCAGCTTGCCCGGGACAGGGGGCTCCTACGAGCAGTACTTC. Protein product: CASSLPGTGGSYEQYF. The V gene is TRBV5-1, the J gene TRBJ2-7; 11 nucleotides agree with TRBD1. In germline, CDR1 is SGHRS, CDR2 YFSETQ. This CDR3 contains 16 residues. The J segment lost 0 bases and the V segment lost 1 base, leaving 3 bases of the junction unmatched.

This sequence joins TRBV5-1 and TRBJ2-5; D is possibly TRBD2 (6 bases). The CDR3 totals 15 residues. V lost 6 bases and J 4 bases, leaving 19 bases between the germline ends. Germline lookup yields CDR1 SGHRS and CDR2 YFSETQ. DNA of the CDR3: TGCGCCAGCAAGGGGACTCGGGTAGCCCCAGAGACCCAGTACTTC. Translated: CASKGTRVAPETQYF.

V usage is TRBV20-1 and J usage is TRBJ2-7; 7 positions agree with TRBD1. The V segment lost 5 bases and the J segment 10 bases; nucleotides outside the gene matches: 8. Germline CDR1 and CDR2: DFQATT and SNEGSKA (reference sequence). This CDR3 comprises 11 residues. The CDR3 region is CSAPKTGDQYF. CDR3 sequence (DNA): TGCAGTGCTCCTAAAACAGGGGACCAGTACTTC.